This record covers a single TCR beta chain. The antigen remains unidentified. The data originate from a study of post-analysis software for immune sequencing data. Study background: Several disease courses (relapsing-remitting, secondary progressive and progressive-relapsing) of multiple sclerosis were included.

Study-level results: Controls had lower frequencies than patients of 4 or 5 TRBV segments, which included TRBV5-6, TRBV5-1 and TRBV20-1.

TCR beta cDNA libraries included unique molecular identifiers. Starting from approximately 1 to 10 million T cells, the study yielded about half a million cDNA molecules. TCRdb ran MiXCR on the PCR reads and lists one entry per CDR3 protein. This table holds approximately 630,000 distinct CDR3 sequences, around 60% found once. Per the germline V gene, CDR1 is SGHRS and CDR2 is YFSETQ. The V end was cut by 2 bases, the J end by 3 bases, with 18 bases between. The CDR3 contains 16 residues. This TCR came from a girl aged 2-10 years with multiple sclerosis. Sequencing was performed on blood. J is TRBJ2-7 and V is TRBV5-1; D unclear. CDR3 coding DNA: TGCGCCAGCAGCTTCGGACGGAGCCCTCAAGACTACGAGCAGTACTTC. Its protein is CASSFGRSPQDYEQYF.